This T cell receptor (beta chain) was captured by sequencing in a study of T cell changes during pregnancy in multiple sclerosis. Germline V gene data show CDR1 as SGHTA and CDR2 as FQGTGA. The V end was cut by 2 bases, the J end by 10 bases, with 12 bases between. The CDR3 contains 13 residues. This clone was seen once. Measured with immunoSEQ multiplex PCR; TCRdb has only the in-frame clones, and not every one. Of over 50,000 clones in the sample, approximately 90% were seen once. The rearrangement joins TRBV7-3 to TRBJ2-1; tentatively, D is TRBD2 (5 bases). The TCR was taken from a female donor in good health, enrolled as a control in a pregnancy study. The specimen comprised peripheral blood, sampled in the first trimester of pregnancy. Written as DNA, the CDR3 is TGTGCCAGCAGCTTAGGGAGACTTGAAGAGCAGTTCTTC. It encodes CASSLGRLEEQFF.